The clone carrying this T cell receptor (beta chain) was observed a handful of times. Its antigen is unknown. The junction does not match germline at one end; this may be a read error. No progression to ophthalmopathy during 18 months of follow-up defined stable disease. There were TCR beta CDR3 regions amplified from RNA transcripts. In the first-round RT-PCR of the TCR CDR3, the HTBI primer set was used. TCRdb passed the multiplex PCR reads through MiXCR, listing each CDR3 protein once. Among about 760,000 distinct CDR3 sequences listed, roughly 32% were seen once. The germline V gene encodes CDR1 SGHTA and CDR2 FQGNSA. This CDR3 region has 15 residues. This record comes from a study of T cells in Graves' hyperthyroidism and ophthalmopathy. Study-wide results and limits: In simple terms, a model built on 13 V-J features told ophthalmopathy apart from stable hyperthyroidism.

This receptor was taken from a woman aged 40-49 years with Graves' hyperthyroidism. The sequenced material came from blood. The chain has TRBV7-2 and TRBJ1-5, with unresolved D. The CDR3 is CASSQDNYSNQPQHF. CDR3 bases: TGCGCCAGCAGCCAAGATAATTATAGCAATCAGCCCCAGCATTTT.